This TCR beta chain was profiled in a study of shared clonotypes between healthy human individuals. Findings and limits, study-wide: Naive CD4 clonotype sharing across four donors was about 5%.

Worth noting for this clone: Its antigen remains unidentified.

Deep level was the assay's run setting. In the source study's methods: ImmunoSEQ supplied junction-only sequences lacking quality scores, so filtering was different. The assay was immunoSEQ multiplex PCR, and TCRdb's table has in-frame clones only and misses some. That table furnishes V, J and clone size, whereas the DNA furnished D and trimming. The sample holds hundreds of thousands of clones, roughly 87% seen once. The receptor was derived from a man younger than 30 in good health. The sample taken for sequencing was memory CD8+ T cells sorted from blood. Noted subset: CD45RO+ cells pooled with CCR7-negative TemRA cells.

The CDR3 DNA reads as TGTGCCAGCCGTCGACAGGGAATATACAATGAGCAGTTCTTC. It translates to CASRRQGIYNEQFF. The chain employs TRBV27 and TRBJ2-1; TRBD1 matches at 7 bases. The CDR3 length is 14 residues. V lost 8 bases to trimming and J lost 4 bases; unmatched junction nucleotides: 8. CDR1 is MNHEY and CDR2 is SMNVEV in the germline V gene (reference sequence).